Below, 5 T cell receptor beta chains from the same sample are listed, as sequenced in a study of control samples from healthy donors and cancer patients. Using immunoSEQ multiplex PCR, the repertoire was profiled, and TCRdb retains in-frame clones only, with some absent. The sample comprises about 21,000 clones, around four fifths of which are singletons, and 20% to 25% rests with the top ten. Sequenced: PBMCs. These receptors were collected from a man between 60 and 70 years old with colorectal cancer.

J is TRBJ2-5 and V is TRBV6-2 or TRBV6-3, with D possibly TRBD1 on 6 matching bases. The germline CDR1 and CDR2 sequences are MNHEY and SVGEGT. V dropped 5 bases and J dropped 0 bases, with 19 bases sitting between them. This CDR3 is 17 amino acids long. CDR3 DNA sequence: TGTGCCAGCAGTCCCAAAAGTGGGAACAGGGACCAAGAGACCCAGTACTTC. Its translation: CASSPKSGNRDQETQYF.

The gene calls are TRBV5-8 and TRBJ1-2, with 7 positions matching TRBD1. The CDR3 contains 16 residues. Germline loops: CDR1 SGHTS, CDR2 YDEGEE. J lost 3 bases, V lost 1 base, and 9 bases had no gene match. The chain's CDR3 is CASSLSVGGTYYGYTF. CDR3 DNA: TGTGCCAGCAGCTTGAGTGTAGGGGGCACCTACTATGGCTACACCTTC.

This clone was counted a few times. The CDR3 loop reads CASSLARDNEQFF. For the CDR3, the DNA is TGTGCCAGCAGCTTAGCGCGGGACAATGAGCAGTTCTTC. The chain recombines TRBV7-9 with TRBJ2-1; TRBD2 is a possible D gene (5 bases). CDR1 and CDR2 (germline): SEHNR, FQNEAQ (reference sequence). The CDR3 contains 13 residues. The ends were cut back, 0 bases at V and 5 bases at J, with 5 bases in the middle.

V gene TRBV11-3 combines with J gene TRBJ1-5; the D gene is possibly TRBD1 (5 bases). Germline CDR1 is SGHNT and CDR2 is YENEEA. The CDR3 covers 16 residues. V dropped 5 bases and J dropped 0 bases, with 14 bases sitting between them. In nucleotides, the CDR3 is TGTGCCAGCAGCCAGGGAGAAACCCATAGCAATCAGCCCCAGCATTTT. Its translation is CASSQGETHSNQPQHF.

This chain joins TRBV2 and TRBJ2-5, with 7 bases identical to TRBD1. This CDR3 region has 14 residues. From germline, CDR1 is SNHLY and CDR2 FYNNEI. V trimming: 3 bases; J trimming: 6 bases; junction bases outside the gene matches: 7. The DNA for the CDR3 is TGTGCCAGCAGTGAGGCACAGGGGTCGCAGACCCAGTACTTC. Amino acid sequence: CASSEAQGSQTQYF.